This paragraph covers one T cell receptor beta chain sequence. These data belong to a study of blood T cell repertoires in COVID-19. Study at large: Whether acute or convalescent, the COVID-19 samples came from the United States, Italy and Spain. Sources were T cells, B-cell-depleted T cells, or PBMCs; the material itself was cDNA or gDNA.

Data came from immunoSEQ multiplex PCR; TCRdb stores just in-frame clones and leaves some out. Of almost 95,000 clones listed, 72% were seen once; the top ten hold under 30%. After removal of 8 bases from V and 5 bases from J, the junction contained 11 bases not matched to a gene. Germline values: CDR1 SGHKS, CDR2 YYEKEE (reference sequence). The CDR3 sequence is 14 residues long. The V call is TRBV5-5, the J call TRBJ2-5, with TRBD1 identical over 8 bases. The sequence was collected from a woman aged 55-70 years in a cohort sampled during active or convalescent COVID-19. The sample comprised peripheral blood. For the CDR3, the DNA is TGTGCCAGTTCGGACAGGGAGCTAAGGGAGACCCAGTACTTC. Translating gives CASSDRELRETQYF.